This TCR beta chain was observed in a study of beta chain features in type 1 diabetes (dated by TCRdb to the late 2010s). In the study overall: Mean age, gender distribution, total cell number and subset yield did not differ between patients and healthy donors. Regulatory and stem cell-like memory subsets were isolated from only 8 patients and roughly eight healthy donors, whereas naive and central memory subsets came from all 28 donors. The study compared the TCRB repertoires of sorted circulating CD4+ T cell subsets in recently diagnosed type 1 diabetes patients with those in matched healthy donors. Across all samples, almost 110 million sorted cells were examined, and cell number per subset correlated strongly with RNA yield.

The entire amount of isolated RNA was reverse transcribed using the High Capacity cDNA Reverse Transcription Kit, so the sequenced TCRB transcripts were expressed ones. Naive, central memory and regulatory T cell samples underwent deep immunoSEQ sequencing, averaging roughly 3.5 million total reads per sample. Sorted cells were lysed in RLT buffer and RNA was extracted with DNase-treated RNeasy Micro or Mini kits, depending on cell number. Each cell subset was processed separately to prevent cross-contamination, with patient and healthy donor samples processed together. The immunoSEQ multiplex PCR was used to amplify TCRB sequences from cDNA, yielding 87-bp fragments that span the CDR3 region. Amplicons were sequenced on the Illumina HiSeq platform. On the study's bioinformatics: Synthetic template baselines were used to correct PCR bias computationally, reads within Hamming distance 2 were collapsed together, and singletons that could not be merged were discarded. Reads were aligned to IMGT to assign V, D and J genes, CDR3 length, and insertions or deletions at six rearrangement sites. Within each subset, clonotype counts were normalized to sorted cell number, after which true diversity and Gini coefficients were computed with the tcR R package. The overlap coefficient, calculated on TCRB nucleotide sequences, was used to quantify repertoire sharing. Out-of-frame TCRB sequences from naive cells were analyzed to stand in for the pre-selection repertoire. TCRdb took over this immuneACCESS table, retaining in-frame rearrangements with V and J assigned. Such tables are incomplete; in checked studies, under half of the missing clones stem from an unresolved V gene, and the remainder is unexplained. For V, J and clone size, that table is used; D and trimming come from the DNA. For this sample there are 600,000 or so clones; about an eighth appear just once. The leading ten clones occupy approximately 0.039% of the sample.

Relative to germline, V is 4 bases shorter and J is 7 bases shorter, with 16 bases between their ends. The germline V gene specifies SGHTA as CDR1 and FQGTGA as CDR2. From the cysteine up to the phenylalanine, the CDR3 has a length of 14 residues. Only CDR3 DNA remains: 42 bases, in frame from the first base. In this sample, this clone turned up a few times. What antigen it recognizes has not been identified. The record has no base qualities; no much larger clone is one base away. Results the study describes overall, beyond this receptor: Because cDNA rather than genomic DNA was sequenced, highly expressing activated cells could have been over-represented, although no difference in activation and CD3 levels was found between groups. Naive, central memory and regulatory TCRB repertoires appeared to be more alike among patients than among healthy donors. In all four CD4+ subsets, TCRB CDR3 length was moderately but significantly shorter in type 1 diabetes patients. Fewer insertions and more nucleotide deletions at VDJ recombination sites were observed in patients with type 1 diabetes, implying thymic rearrangement abnormalities. Only small numbers of individuals were included in the HLA sub-analyses, which left unresolved whether HLA type had any influence on TCRB rearrangement. Shorter templates might be favored by PCR, yet because patient and control samples were amplified and corrected together, any such skew would affect both groups equally.

From each donor, a single peripheral blood sample of 100 to 150 mL on average was drawn into heparinised tubes. Using a panel that included CD45RO, CCR7, CD25, CD127, CD95 and CD27, naive, central memory, regulatory and stem cell-like memory CD4+ T cells were sorted on a BD FACSAria II. Every sorted population had a purity above 95%. PBMCs were separated immediately by Lymphoprep density gradient centrifugation and were stained directly, without being cultured. To minimize batch effects, samples were stained and sorted in pairs, one healthy donor with one patient per experiment. This TCR was recovered from a man in his late teens or twenties with type 1 diabetes. Sequencing was carried out using naive CD4+ T cells from blood. The cell subset or site label, read with the paper, signifies: true naive CD4+ T cells. The chain couples TRBV7-3 to TRBJ2-5; the D gene identity is not certain. This receptor has the CDR3 CASSSSSRTGTQYF. The DNA sequence reads TGTGCCAGCAGCTCCTCCTCCCGGACGGGGACCCAGTACTTC.